Below, one T cell receptor beta chain is given with its context. The data were obtained in a study of Ad26.COV2.S vaccination and SARS-CoV-2 variants. Background on the study: Donor joined the COV1001 Ad26.COV2.S trial arm.

The sample's treatment: roughly 19 received Ad26.COV2.S at low or high dose, single or two shots; five or six received placebo; per-sample allocation not given. The study sampled participants on day 63 after the first vaccine or placebo injection. Vaccine was an Ad26 vector expressing Wuhan-strain SARS-CoV-2 spike. Assay: immunoSEQ multiplex PCR; the TCRdb copy retains only in-frame clones and omits some. The data contain about 680,000 clones, around 90% of them singletons. This CDR3 spans 13 amino acids. Per germline, CDR1 SGHDN and CDR2 FVKESK. Trimming took off 5 bases at V and 10 bases at J, with 12 bases between the two ends.

This clonotype was obtained from a person aged 18-60 years who received the Ad26.COV2.S COVID-19 vaccine or a placebo. Source: peripheral blood, taken in a trial of Ad26.COV2.S vaccine versus placebo. The V gene is TRBV14, the J gene TRBJ1-6; D unresolved. The CDR3 DNA follows: TGTGCCAGCAGCGGCGGGTTAGAATCACCCCTCCACTTT. Amino acids: CASSGGLESPLHF. The full variable domain, with the rest looked up from reference TRBV14 and TRBJ1-6, is EAGVTQFPSHSVIEKGQTVTLRCDPISGHDNLYWYRRVMGKEIKFLLHFVKESKQDESGMPNNRFLAERTGGTYSTLKVQPAELEDSGVYFCASSGGLESPLHFGNGTRLTVT.